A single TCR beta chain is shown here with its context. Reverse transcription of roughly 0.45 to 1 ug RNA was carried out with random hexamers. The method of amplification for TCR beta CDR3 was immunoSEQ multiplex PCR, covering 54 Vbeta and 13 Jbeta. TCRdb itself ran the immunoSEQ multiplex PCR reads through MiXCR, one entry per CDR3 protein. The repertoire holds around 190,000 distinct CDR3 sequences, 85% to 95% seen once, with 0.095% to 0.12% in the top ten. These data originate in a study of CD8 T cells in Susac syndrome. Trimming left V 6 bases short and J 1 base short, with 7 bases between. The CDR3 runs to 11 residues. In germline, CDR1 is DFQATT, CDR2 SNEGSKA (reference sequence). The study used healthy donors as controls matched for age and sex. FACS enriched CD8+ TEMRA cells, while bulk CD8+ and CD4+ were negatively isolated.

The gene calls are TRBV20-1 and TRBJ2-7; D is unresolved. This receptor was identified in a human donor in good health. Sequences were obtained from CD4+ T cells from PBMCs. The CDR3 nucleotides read TGCAGTGCCGGCAGTTCCTACGAGCAGTACGTC. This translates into CSAGSSYEQYV.